This TCR beta chain was recovered during a study of glioma-infiltrating T cells after dendritic cell vaccination. Study results and limitations: TCR clonality showed no direct relationship with survival.

Up to about 2 ug genomic DNA was used for TCRB CDR3 amplification. The PCR used 60 V beta and 13 J beta primers. TCRdb's table, derived via immunoSEQ multiplex PCR, lists solely in-frame clones and lacks some. Altogether 75,000 to 100,000 clones are present, around three quarters being singletons, with the ten largest covering under 7%. None of the glioblastoma patients had an isocitrate dehydrogenase mutation. This clone was detected once. What it binds is unknown. The starting material was blood, obtained before dendritic cell vaccination. This TCR was recovered from a human donor with glioblastoma.

The CDR3 DNA reads as TGTGCCAGCCGTCGGGGGGGCTCCTACGAGCAGTACTTC. It yields the protein CASRRGGSYEQYF. V usage is TRBV6-5 and J usage is TRBJ2-7; 8 nucleotides agree with TRBD2. The CDR3 runs 13 residues. Per the germline V gene, CDR1 is MNHEY and CDR2 is SVGAGI. V shed 8 bases, J shed 0 bases, and the junction held 3 bases outside the gene matches.